Listed here is a single T cell receptor beta chain. The record originates from a study of blood T cell repertoires in COVID-19. As for the study in general: Donors in the United States, Italy and Spain gave samples during acute or convalescent COVID-19. Nucleic acid was either cDNA or gDNA, and it came from T cells, B-cell-depleted T cells, or PBMCs.

This CDR3 contains 15 residues. Unmatched junction bases numbered 7, after V lost 1 base and J lost 7 bases. Germline values: CDR1 MNHNS, CDR2 SASEGT. Authors' data handling: Reference gene primer amplification gave nucleated cell count estimates. TCRdb's copy holds only in-frame clones and misses some; the assay was immunoSEQ multiplex PCR. V and J calls and clone size come straight from that table; D and trimming were deduced from the DNA. The sample consists of about 14,000 clones, roughly 89% of them appearing once. Material: peripheral blood. This sequence was found in a human donor in a cohort sampled during active COVID-19. The rearrangement uses TRBV6-1 and TRBJ2-1; 7 bases match TRBD2. The CDR3 DNA sequence: TGTGCCAGCAGTGAAGGGGAGGGCCCCGTGAATGAGCAGTTCTTC. Amino acids: CASSEGEGPVNEQFF.